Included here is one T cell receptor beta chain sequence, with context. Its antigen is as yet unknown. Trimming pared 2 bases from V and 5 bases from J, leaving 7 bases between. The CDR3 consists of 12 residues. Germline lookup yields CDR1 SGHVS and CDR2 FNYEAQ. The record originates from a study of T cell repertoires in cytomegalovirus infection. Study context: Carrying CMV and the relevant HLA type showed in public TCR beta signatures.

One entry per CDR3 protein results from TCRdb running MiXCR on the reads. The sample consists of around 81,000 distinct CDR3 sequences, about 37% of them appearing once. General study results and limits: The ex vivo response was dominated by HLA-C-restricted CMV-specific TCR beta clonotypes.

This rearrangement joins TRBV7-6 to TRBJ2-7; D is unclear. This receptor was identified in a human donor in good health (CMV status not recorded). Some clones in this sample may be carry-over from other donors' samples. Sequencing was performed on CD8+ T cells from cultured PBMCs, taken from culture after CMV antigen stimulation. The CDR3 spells CASSLRLDEQYF. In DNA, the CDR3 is TGTGCCAGCAGCTTAAGGTTGGACGAGCAGTACTTC.